These 24 T cell receptor beta chains were sequenced from one sample in a study of blood T cell repertoires in COVID-19. Clones were read by immunoSEQ multiplex PCR, and TCRdb kept only the in-frame ones, dropping some. This sample yields 200,000 to 250,000 clones, of which roughly nine tenths are seen a single time; 6.2% belongs to the top ten. The specimen sequenced was peripheral blood. Receptors originate from a man aged 55 to 70 with acute or convalescent COVID-19.

J is TRBJ2-5 and V is TRBV11-1, with D possibly being TRBD2 (6 bases). V was clipped by 2 bases and J by 5 bases, with 12 bases between them. CDR3 length: 14 residues. The germline V gene has CDR1 SGHAT and CDR2 FQDESV (reference sequence). The CDR3 DNA is TGTGCCAGCAGCTTAAGACGGAGCGGGGAGACCCAGTACTTC. This gives the protein CASSLRRSGETQYF.

This rearrangement joins TRBV9 to TRBJ2-2; 9 bases fit TRBD1. From germline, CDR1 is SGDLS and CDR2 YYNGEE. The CDR3 is 17 amino acids. With 5 bases clipped from V and 8 bases from J, the junction kept 16 bases outside the gene matches. CDR3: CASSADPWTGVIGELFF. CDR3 DNA sequence: TGTGCCAGCAGTGCAGACCCCTGGACAGGGGTAATTGGGGAGCTGTTTTTT.

This clone appeared a few times. CDR3 coding DNA: TGTGCCAGCAGCACTCCTTTAGGGGGCAATCAGCCCCAGCATTTT. The encoded protein is CASSTPLGGNQPQHF. The chain joins TRBV6-6 to TRBJ1-5; a weak D match, TRBD1 (5 bases). This CDR3 has 15 residues. V lost 6 bases and J lost 2, with 14 bases in between. Germline V gene lookup returns CDR1 MNHNY and CDR2 SVGAGI (reference sequence).

CDR3: CASSVASGNSGRANTGELFF. The CDR3 bases are TGTGCCAGCAGCGTAGCTTCGGGGAATAGCGGGAGGGCCAACACCGGGGAGCTGTTTTTT. The chain uses TRBV9 and TRBJ2-2; 11 bases are a match to TRBD2. The V gene's germline CDR1 is SGDLS and CDR2 YYNGEE. The CDR3 extends over 20 amino acids. The V segment lost 0 bases and the J segment 2 bases; nucleotides outside the gene matches: 12.

This chain connects TRBV5-4 to TRBJ1-2; TRBD1 matches at 9 bases. The V gene end was trimmed by 4 bases and the J gene end by 5 bases; junction bases not matched to a gene: 15. Germline loops: CDR1 SGHNT, CDR2 YYREEE (reference sequence). There are 17 residues in the CDR3. CDR3 bases: TGTGCCAGCAGCCCCCCCGGGACAGGGAGGAAGGGTTATGGCTACACCTTC. It encodes CASSPPGTGRKGYGYTF.

The chain uses TRBV9 and TRBJ2-2; tentative D call: TRBD2 (6 bases). CDR1 and CDR2 (germline): SGDLS, YYNGEE. The ends were cut back, 6 bases at V and 5 bases at J, with 14 bases in the middle. The CDR3 has 14 amino acids. DNA for the CDR3: TGTGCCAGCAACACGGTGCGGGATACCGGGGAGCTGTTTTTT. It is translated as CASNTVRDTGELFF.

This clone was counted once. V and J are TRBV11-2 and TRBJ2-7; D perhaps matches TRBD1 (5 bases). Germline loops: CDR1 SGHAT, CDR2 FQNNGV. The V gene lost 3 bases and the J gene lost 3 bases, with 21 bases spanning the gap. The CDR3 runs 17 residues. DNA of the CDR3: TGTGCCAGCAGCTTCGGGCAGGGCTTGGCGGTCCGCTACGAGCAGTACTTC. Translating gives CASSFGQGLAVRYEQYF.

The sample holds one count of this clone. V usage is TRBV9 and J usage is TRBJ2-5; TRBD2 matches 13 bases. The CDR3 consists of 16 residues. Germline CDR1 and CDR2: SGDLS and YYNGEE. V lost 3 bases and J lost 2; bases outside the gene matches: 4. CDR3 sequence reads: CASSAKGLAGQETQYF. The CDR3 nucleotides are TGTGCCAGCAGCGCAAAGGGACTAGCGGGACAAGAGACCCAGTACTTC.

The chain has TRBV29-1 and TRBJ2-7, with 8 bases lining up with TRBD2. Losses at the gene ends were 7 bases for V and 4 bases for J; bases not matched to a gene: 9. The CDR3 consists of 13 residues. CDR1 and CDR2 (germline): SQVTM, ANQGSEA. The CDR3 DNA follows: TGCAGCGCGGGGGGGGACACCACTTACGAGCAGTACTTC. It yields the protein CSAGGDTTYEQYF.

The chain is built from TRBV6-5 and TRBJ1-5; 7 positions match TRBD1. Trimming at V came to 2 bases and at J to 5 bases, leaving 3 bases not matched to a gene. Germline lookup yields CDR1 MNHEY and CDR2 SVGAGI. CDR3 length: 14 residues. The CDR3 DNA follows: TGTGCCAGCAGTTACCGACAGGGCCATCAGCCCCAGCATTTT. The encoded protein is CASSYRQGHQPQHF.

This sequence joins TRBV6-2 or TRBV6-3 and TRBJ1-6; 8 bases are a match to TRBD1. The V gene's germline CDR1 is MNHEY and CDR2 SVGEGT. The trim removed 4 bases at V and 6 bases at J, leaving 2 bases unmatched. This CDR3 contains 14 residues. As DNA, the CDR3 is TGTGCCAGCAGTTGGGGACAGGCTAATTCACCCCTCCACTTT. It translates to CASSWGQANSPLHF.

This rearrangement joins TRBV7-8 to TRBJ2-2; TRBD1 matches at 9 bases. Germline CDR1 is SGHVS and CDR2 is FQNEAQ. V was pared by 5 bases and J by 7 bases, with 5 bases of the junction left unmatched. This CDR3 is built from 14 residues. CDR3 region: CASSLRTGDGELFF. The CDR3 nucleotides read TGTGCCAGCAGCCTACGGACAGGGGACGGGGAGCTGTTTTTT.

The rearrangement uses TRBV28 and TRBJ1-3; TRBD1 might be the D (5 bases). CDR3 length equals 18 residues. The germline V and J ends were trimmed by 6 bases and 0 bases, with 21 bases remaining between them. CDR1 and CDR2 (germline): MDHEN, SYDVKM. The CDR3 here is CASRPDPDKGFSGNTIYF. The CDR3 bases are TGTGCCAGCAGACCCGACCCCGACAAGGGGTTCTCTGGAAACACCATATATTTT. The entire variable domain, with the rest obtained from reference TRBV28 and TRBJ1-3, is as follows: DVKVTQSSRYLVKRTGEKVFLECVQDMDHENMFWYRQDPGLGLRLIYFSYDVKMKEKGDIPEGYSVSREKKERFSLILESASTNQTSMYLCASRPDPDKGFSGNTIYFGEGSWLTVV.

This clone was seen a single time. The chain is built from TRBV5-4 and TRBJ1-1; D perhaps matches TRBD1 (5 bases). This CDR3 spans 13 amino acids. Germline CDR1 and CDR2: SGHNT and YYREEE (reference sequence). Trimming shortened V by 4 bases and J by 5 bases, and 12 bases separated the two germline ends. CDR3 in amino acids: CASSQSGWTEAFF. Written as DNA, the CDR3 is TGTGCCAGCAGCCAGTCAGGGTGGACTGAAGCTTTCTTT.

The rearrangement links TRBV7-8 to TRBJ2-2, with TRBD2 identical over 8 bases. The CDR3 spans 21 residues. Germline CDR1 is SGHVS and CDR2 is FQNEAQ. V trimming: 2 bases; J trimming: 2 bases; junction bases outside the gene matches: 19. This CDR3 is CASSLRPTAGARGRNTGELFF. CDR3 coding DNA: TGTGCCAGCAGCTTAAGACCCACAGCGGGAGCGAGGGGGAGAAACACCGGGGAGCTGTTTTTT.

The table lists this clone with a count of one. The chain joins TRBV27 to TRBJ1-2, with TRBD1 matching 7 bases. Germline-derived CDR1 and CDR2 are MNHEY and SMNVEV (reference sequence). V lost 5 bases to trimming and J lost 8 bases; unmatched junction nucleotides: 11. This CDR3 region has 14 residues. CDR3 DNA: TGTGCCAGCAGTACAGGGGATCGGGTCTCCGGCTACACCTTC. This gives the protein CASSTGDRVSGYTF.

The rearrangement links TRBV6-5 to TRBJ1-2, with a tentative D call TRBD1 (6 bases). The ends were cut back, 7 bases at V and 5 bases at J, with 14 bases in the middle. The germline CDR1 and CDR2 sequences are MNHEY and SVGAGI. The CDR3 runs to 13 residues. CDR3 in DNA: TGTGCCAGCAAACGGACAGATTTTTATGGCTACACCTTC. As protein: CASKRTDFYGYTF.

This rearrangement joins TRBV27 to TRBJ1-1, with a possible D match to TRBD1 (5 bases). CDR1 MNHEY and CDR2 SMNVEV come from the germline V gene (reference sequence). Trimming left V 7 bases short and J 4 bases short, with 13 bases between. The CDR3 is made up of 13 amino acids. The CDR3 DNA follows: TGTGCCAGCATTCCCCAGGGTCTCACTGAAGCTTTCTTT. Translating it yields CASIPQGLTEAFF.

The chain combines TRBV2 with TRBJ2-2; D might be TRBD2 (6 bases). The V gene lost 7 bases and the J gene lost 0 bases, with 9 bases spanning the gap. CDR3 length equals 14 residues. Germline V gene lookup returns CDR1 SNHLY and CDR2 FYNNEI. The CDR3 DNA is TGTGCCAGCACCGGGACTCCGAACACCGGGGAGCTGTTTTTT. This codes for CASTGTPNTGELFF.

The CDR3 sequence is CASSSELAGSNEQFF. The CDR3 DNA reads TGTGCCAGCAGCTCCGAACTAGCGGGATCAAATGAGCAGTTCTTC. The rearrangement links TRBV7-2 to TRBJ2-1; TRBD2 aligns across 10 bases. The V gene end was trimmed by 4 bases and the J gene end by 7 bases; junction bases not matched to a gene: 7. The V gene's germline CDR1 is SGHTA and CDR2 FQGNSA. The CDR3 runs 15 residues.

The chain combines TRBV4-1 with TRBJ1-1, with D unclear. This CDR3 is 16 amino acids long. V was trimmed by 6 bases and J by 1 base, leaving 18 bases between them. Germline lookup yields CDR1 MGHRA and CDR2 YSYEKL. CDR3 loop: CASSWGAEVANTEAFF. DNA for the CDR3: TGCGCCAGCAGTTGGGGAGCAGAAGTAGCGAACACTGAAGCTTTCTTT.

The sample holds one count of this clone. V gene TRBV9 combines with J gene TRBJ1-4; 7 bases match TRBD1. CDR3 length: 16 residues. Germline trimming cut 2 bases from V and 6 bases from J; bases unmatched to any gene: 10. Germline values: CDR1 SGDLS, CDR2 YYNGEE. The CDR3 DNA is TGTGCCAGCAGCGTTGACCCACAGGGGTTGGATGAAAAACTGTTTTTT. Translated: CASSVDPQGLDEKLFF.

This clone was found a few times. The chain has TRBV30 and TRBJ1-6; 8 positions agree with TRBD1. The junction had 7 bases not matched to a gene; V was cut back by 3 bases and J by 6 bases. Germline loops: CDR1 GTSNPN, CDR2 SVGIG (reference sequence). The CDR3 is 15 residues long. The CDR3 DNA sequence: TGTGCCTGGAGAGAGGTACAGGGGGGTAATTCACCCCTCCACTTT. This sequence encodes CAWREVQGGNSPLHF. The entire variable domain, with the rest obtained from reference TRBV30 and TRBJ1-6, is as follows: SQTIHQWPATLVQPVGSPLSLECTVEGTSNPNLYWYRQAAGRGLQLLFYSVGIGQISSEVPQNLSASRPQDRQFILSSKKLLLSDSGFYLCAWREVQGGNSPLHFGNGTRLTVT.

The CDR3 is CASSYDRGQSNQPQHF. Here the CDR3 DNA reads TGTGCCAGCAGCTACGACAGGGGGCAGAGCAATCAGCCCCAGCATTTT. This sequence joins TRBV7-8 and TRBJ1-5; 10 nucleotides align to TRBD1. The CDR3 loop spans 16 amino acids. The V gene's germline CDR1 is SGHVS and CDR2 FQNEAQ. J lost 1 base, V lost 4 bases, and 4 bases had no gene match.